This T cell receptor (beta chain) was identified during a study of blood T cells in healthy people across ages. A sample-barcoded 5' primer and a J-beta primer mix were used in a second PCR of roughly 7 to 11 cycles. One entry per CDR3 protein, called by TCRdb with MiXCR from the 5' RACE reads. This table has fewer than 750,000 distinct CDR3 sequences, roughly 48% appearing once. Unmatched junction bases numbered 2, after V lost 3 bases and J lost 5 bases. CDR3 length: 12 residues. In germline, CDR1 is SQVTM, CDR2 ANQGSEA. The rearrangement uses TRBV29-1 and TRBJ2-3, with 7 bases matching TRBD1. The source is a man older than 75 in good health. Sequencing was done on a sample of blood. Here the CDR3 reads CSVEGDRDTQYF. In DNA form, the CDR3 reads TGCAGCGTTGAGGGGGACAGAGATACGCAGTATTTT.